This TCR beta chain appears in the sequencing data of a study of blood T cell repertoires in COVID-19. About the study: Sites across the United States, Italy and Spain contributed samples from acute and convalescent COVID-19. In each case, the material was cDNA or gDNA derived from T cells, B-cell-depleted T cells, or PBMCs.

The sample holds a few counts of this clone. The germline V gene has CDR1 LNHDA and CDR2 SQIVND (reference sequence). V was cut by 0 bases and J by 4 bases, with 3 bases left in between. The CDR3 is made up of 12 amino acids. Clones were read by immunoSEQ multiplex PCR, and TCRdb kept only the in-frame ones, dropping some. Of 150,000 to 200,000 clones listed, about 85% are singletons. Specimen: peripheral blood. The rearrangement uses TRBV19 and TRBJ1-2, with no clear D. The clonotype comes from a man in his 60s who had recovered from COVID-19. The DNA of the CDR3 is TGTGCCAGTAGTATAGACAGCTATGGCTACACCTTC. This gives the protein CASSIDSYGYTF.